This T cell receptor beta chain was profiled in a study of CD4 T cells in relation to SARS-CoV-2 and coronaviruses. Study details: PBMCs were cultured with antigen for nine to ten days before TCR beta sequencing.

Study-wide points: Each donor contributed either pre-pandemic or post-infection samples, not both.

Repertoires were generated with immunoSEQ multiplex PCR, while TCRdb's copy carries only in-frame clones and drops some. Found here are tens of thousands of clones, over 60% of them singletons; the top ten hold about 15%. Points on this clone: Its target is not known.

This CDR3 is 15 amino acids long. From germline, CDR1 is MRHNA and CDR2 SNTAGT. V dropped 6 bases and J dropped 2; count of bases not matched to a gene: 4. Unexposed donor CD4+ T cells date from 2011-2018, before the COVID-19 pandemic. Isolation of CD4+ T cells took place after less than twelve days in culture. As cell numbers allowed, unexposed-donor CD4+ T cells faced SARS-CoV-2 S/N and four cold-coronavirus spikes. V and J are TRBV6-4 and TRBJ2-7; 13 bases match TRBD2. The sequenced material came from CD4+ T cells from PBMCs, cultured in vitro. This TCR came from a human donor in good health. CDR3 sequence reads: CASRGTSGIAYEQYF. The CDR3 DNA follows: TGTGCCAGCAGAGGGACTAGCGGGATCGCCTACGAGCAGTACTTC.